A selection of T cell receptor beta chains follows, all from one sample in a study of blood T cell repertoires in COVID-19. Profiling relied on immunoSEQ multiplex PCR, and the TCRdb table lists in-frame clones only, not all of them. The repertoire has approximately 180,000 clones, 82% of them found once; the top ten carry about 8%. Sequencing input: peripheral blood. The receptors stem from a woman aged 65 to 85 with acute or convalescent COVID-19. Each CDR3 is given with its conserved first and last residue. The order of the fields is V gene, D gene, clone size, J gene, CDR3 protein, CDR3 DNA. A D gene is named only where the DNA matches it firmly. Rows may omit the clone size; those that give it use once, few, many or a size class.

>TRBV2|TRBD1|.|TRBJ2-5
CASRLGTGQETQYF
TGTGCCAGCAGGCTCGGGACAGGCCAAGAGACCCAGTACTTC
>TRBV5-1|.|.|TRBJ2-5
CASSLQLTGIETQYF
TGCGCCAGCAGCTTACAACTAACAGGAATCGAGACCCAGTACTTC
>TRBV10-3|TRBD2|.|TRBJ2-2
CAISVSSGGANTGELFF
TGTGCCATCAGTGTGTCTAGCGGGGGGGCGAACACCGGGGAGCTGTTTTTT
>TRBV6-2/TRBV6-3|.|.|TRBJ1-1
CASSYSSGKGMNTEAFF
TGTGCCAGCAGTTACTCCTCCGGGAAAGGGATGAACACTGAAGCTTTCTTT
>TRBV18|TRBD2|.|TRBJ2-1
CASSHPLAGNEQFF
TGTGCCAGCTCACACCCACTAGCGGGCAATGAGCAGTTCTTC
>TRBV7-9|.|once|TRBJ1-3
CASSLEAGSSGNTIYF
TGTGCCAGCAGCTTAGAGGCCGGGAGCTCTGGAAACACCATATATTTT
>TRBV6-5|.|few|TRBJ2-7
CASSYSTGDYEQYF
TGTGCCAGCAGTTACTCGACCGGGGACTACGAGCAGTACTTC
>TRBV19|TRBD2|.|TRBJ2-5
CASRLTSGGQETQYF
TGTGCCAGTAGGCTGACTAGCGGGGGGCAAGAGACCCAGTACTTC
>TRBV6-5|.|.|TRBJ1-1
CASSNVQGVNTEAFF
TGTGCCAGCAGTAATGTCCAGGGCGTCAACACTGAAGCTTTCTTT
>TRBV7-9|.|once|TRBJ1-1
CASSGNEAFF
TGTGCCAGCAGCGGCAATGAAGCTTTCTTT
>TRBV7-2|.|.|TRBJ2-5
CASSLGRGEGETQYF
TGTGCCAGCAGCTTGGGGCGGGGCGAAGGAGAGACCCAGTACTTC
>TRBV5-4|TRBD1|.|TRBJ2-5
CASSSGQGETQYF
TGTGCCAGCAGCTCAGGACAGGGTGAGACCCAGTACTTC
>TRBV29-1|TRBD1|.|TRBJ2-1
CSVGTGGSGEQFF
TGCAGCGTCGGGACAGGGGGTTCGGGAGAGCAGTTCTTC
>TRBV14|TRBD1|.|TRBJ1-6
CASSPLQGDSPLHF
TGTGCCAGCAGCCCCTTACAGGGGGATTCACCCCTCCACTTT
>TRBV4-3|.|few|TRBJ1-2
CASSQDQEGSYGYTF
TGCGCCAGCAGCCAAGATCAGGAGGGCTCCTATGGCTACACCTTC
>TRBV27|TRBD1|.|TRBJ1-1
CASSFWQGAEAFF
TGTGCCAGCAGTTTTTGGCAGGGGGCTGAAGCTTTCTTT
>TRBV12-5|.|.|TRBJ1-1
CASGRSQGPGSNTEAFF
TGTGCTAGTGGACGCTCACAGGGTCCCGGGTCGAACACTGAAGCTTTCTTT
>TRBV28|TRBD1|.|TRBJ2-1
CASSSGQGYDEQFF
TGTGCCAGCAGTTCCGGACAGGGGTACGATGAGCAGTTCTTC
>TRBV5-5|.|.|TRBJ2-5
CASSPGGQGQETQYF
TGTGCCAGCAGCCCTGGTGGCCAGGGCCAAGAGACCCAGTACTTC
>TRBV9|TRBD2|.|TRBJ2-1
CASSRTSAHEQFF
TGTGCCAGCAGCCGGACTAGCGCCCATGAGCAGTTCTTC
>TRBV2|TRBD2|.|TRBJ2-2
CASRVTSGGANTGELFF
TGTGCCAGCAGGGTTACTAGCGGGGGGGCGAACACCGGGGAGCTGTTTTTT
>TRBV27|TRBD1|.|TRBJ1-4
CASTAGPGGEKLFF
TGTGCCAGCACTGCCGGGCCAGGGGGGGAAAAACTGTTTTTT
>TRBV6-2/TRBV6-3|.|few|TRBJ2-7
CASSYGLIAYEQYF
TGTGCCAGCAGTTACGGACTCATAGCCTACGAGCAGTACTTC
>TRBV11-2|.|.|TRBJ2-7
CASSSPGFDYEQYF
TGTGCCAGCAGCTCCCCCGGTTTTGACTACGAGCAGTACTTC
>TRBV3-1/TRBV3-2|TRBD1|.|TRBJ2-1
CASSRLQGREQFF
TGTGCCAGCAGCCGATTACAGGGGCGTGAGCAGTTCTTC
>TRBV7-6|.|few|TRBJ1-5
CASSLRPGEPQHF
TGTGCCAGCAGCTTAAGACCAGGGGAGCCCCAGCATTTT
>TRBV7-2|TRBD1|once|TRBJ2-7
CASSPGQVHYEQYF
TGTGCCAGCAGCCCAGGACAGGTTCACTACGAGCAGTACTTC
>TRBV3-1/TRBV3-2|.|few|TRBJ1-2
CASSQGAGYGYTF
TGTGCCAGCAGCCAAGGGGCAGGGTATGGCTACACCTTC
>TRBV6-6|.|.|TRBJ1-5
CASTLRTGRNQPQHF
TGTGCCAGCACCCTTAGGACCGGGAGGAATCAGCCCCAGCATTTT
>TRBV7-3|.|few|TRBJ2-6
CASSLGPSGANVLTF
TGTGCCAGCAGCTTAGGCCCCTCTGGGGCCAACGTCCTGACTTTC
>TRBV18|.|.|TRBJ1-6
CASSPGNSPLHF
TGTGCCAGCTCACCCGGTAATTCACCCCTCCACTTT
>TRBV5-1|.|.|TRBJ2-4
CASSLDGGLAKNIQYF
TGCGCCAGCAGCTTGGACGGCGGCTTAGCCAAAAACATTCAGTACTTC
>TRBV9|.|once|TRBJ2-3
CASSVEVRSTDTQYF
TGTGCCAGCAGCGTAGAAGTCAGAAGCACAGATACGCAGTATTTT
>TRBV19|.|.|TRBJ1-5
CDPRVGNQPQHF
TGTGACCCCAGGGTGGGGAATCAGCCCCAGCATTTT
>TRBV11-2|TRBD2|.|TRBJ2-5
CASSRAGGGETQYF
TGTGCCAGCAGCCGAGCGGGAGGGGGAGAGACCCAGTACTTC
>TRBV4-1|.|.|TRBJ1-2
CASSQAGQRLNYGYTF
TGCGCCAGCAGCCAAGCCGGACAGAGGCTTAACTATGGCTACACCTTC
>TRBV5-5|TRBD1|few|TRBJ1-1
CASSLEPTGMYSAFF
TGTGCCAGCAGCTTGGAACCGACAGGGATGTATTCAGCTTTCTTT
>TRBV2|TRBD2|.|TRBJ2-2
CASSARTSGLTGELFF
TGTGCCAGCAGTGCGCGGACTAGCGGGCTAACCGGGGAGCTGTTTTTT
>TRBV7-2|TRBD1|.|TRBJ2-7
CASSLATGGTSSEQYF
TGTGCCAGCAGCTTAGCGACAGGGGGGACGTCGAGTGAGCAGTACTTC
>TRBV28|.|.|TRBJ1-3
CASSLNRILGNTIYF
TGTGCCAGCAGCCTCAACAGGATATTGGGAAACACCATATATTTT
>TRBV11-2|.|.|TRBJ2-7
CASSLVGTNYEQYF
TGTGCCAGCAGCTTAGTCGGGACAAACTACGAGCAGTACTTC
>TRBV6-5|TRBD2|.|TRBJ2-1
CASSYSGSNEQFF
TGTGCCAGCAGCTACAGCGGGAGCAATGAGCAGTTCTTC
>TRBV7-9|.|.|TRBJ1-4
CASSFGGVTNEKLFF
TGTGCCAGCAGCTTCGGCGGGGTAACTAATGAAAAACTGTTTTTT